The clone carrying this T cell receptor beta chain was counted between two and nine times. Its antigen is still unknown. V was clipped by 5 bases and J by 11 bases, with 10 bases between them. The CDR3 spans 11 residues. Germline V gene sequence: CDR1 DFQATT, CDR2 SNEGSKA (reference sequence). Building the TCR beta libraries relied on iRepertoire HTBI primers, and CDR3 regions underwent Arm-PCR. TCRdb called the multiplex PCR reads again in MiXCR, with one record for every CDR3 protein. The table includes 620,000 or so distinct CDR3 sequences, approximately 15% detected once. The data were obtained in a study of regulatory T cells in long-lasting Graves disease. Study-wide findings and caveats: Newly diagnosed disease favored TRBV20-1 and TRBJ2-1 over persistent disease.

Documented time point: newly diagnosed GD, antithyroid drugs for less than 3 months. Preparation of the TCR library used RNA extracted from PBMCs. One endocrinology department in Xi'an, China, was where patients came from. These sequences were also reported in another study, on T cells in Graves' hyperthyroidism and ophthalmopathy. This second study notes: With the HTBI primer set, the TCR CDR3 went through a first round of RT-PCR. Model-based prediction identified ophthalmopathy a median around 6.5 months prior to its onset.

V and J are TRBV20-1 and TRBJ1-6; D might be TRBD1 (5 bases). The material sequenced was peripheral blood mononuclear cells (PBMCs), taken at new diagnosis, from a patient treated with antithyroid drugs. The receptor comes from a woman in her 30s with Graves disease. The CDR3 DNA is TGCAGTGCTCTACAGGTACCACCCCTCCACTTT. Translating it yields CSALQVPPLHF.